This T cell receptor beta chain was retrieved from a study of cytomegalovirus exposure and HLA in healthy donors. Study-wide results and caveats: A few V segments could not be told apart, such as TRBV6-2 and TRBV6-3, and were left out.

On this clone: Antigen unknown.

Use of 60 Vbeta and 13 Jbeta primers characterized the PCR. Produced via immunoSEQ multiplex PCR; TCRdb's table is partial and in-frame only. In the table there are 80,000 to 100,000 clones, roughly four fifths of which are singletons. The CDR3 sequence is 16 residues long. Per the germline V gene, CDR1 is MNHNS and CDR2 is SASEGT. V lost 1 base and J lost 0, with 10 bases in between. Donors consisted of healthy bone marrow donors. Sample: PBMCs. The chain combines TRBV6-1 with TRBJ1-3; D uncertain. This TCR came from a man aged 40-55 years in good health and CMV-seropositive. The chain's CDR3 is CASSEVPGHSGNTIYF. In nucleotides, the CDR3 is TGTGCCAGCAGTGAAGTCCCAGGCCACTCTGGAAACACCATATATTTT.